These 21 T cell receptor beta chains were sequenced from one sample in a study of patients and donors after allogeneic stem cell transplantation. TCRdb recomputed calls from the RT-PCR reads with MiXCR, one row per CDR3 protein. The sample lists approximately 200,000 distinct CDR3 sequences, more than 35% occurring once. The sample taken for sequencing was blood, either unsorted or a sorted T cell fraction (not recorded which). The receptors were gathered from a human donor who was either an allogeneic HSCT recipient or a stem cell or donor lymphocyte infusion donor (not recorded which). It is not recorded whose cells these are; they may come from a transplant donor.

The rearrangement uses TRBV28 and TRBJ1-1; D remains ambiguous. The germline CDR1 and CDR2 sequences are MDHEN and SYDVKM. CDR3 length equals 14 residues. V lost 1 base and J 2 bases, leaving 8 bases between the germline ends. CDR3 nucleotide sequence: TGTGCCAGCAGTTTATACTCGGTAAACACTGAAGCTTTCTTT. This sequence encodes CASSLYSVNTEAFF.

Only a few counts were recorded for this clonotype. V is TRBV5-1 and J is TRBJ1-1; 8 bases line up with TRBD1. The CDR3 has 14 residues. V shed 0 bases, J shed 5 bases, and the junction held 3 bases outside the gene matches. CDR1 is SGHRS, CDR2 YFSETQ, per germline. CDR3: CASSLGQGRTEAFF. In nucleotides, the CDR3 is TGCGCCAGCAGCTTGGGACAGGGGAGGACTGAAGCTTTCTTT.

V usage is TRBV15 and J usage is TRBJ1-2, with D maybe TRBD1 (5 bases). Germline V lookup: CDR1 LNHNV, CDR2 YYDKDF (reference sequence). V shed 0 bases and J shed 4 bases, with 9 bases lying between them. The CDR3 sequence is 14 residues long. CDR3 protein: CATSRDGAGYGYTF. The CDR3 nucleotides are TGTGCCACCAGCAGAGATGGGGCCGGCTATGGCTACACCTTC.

V is TRBV9 and J is TRBJ1-5; D remains unclear. CDR3 length: 14 residues. The V gene's germline CDR1 is SGDLS and CDR2 YYNGEE. The V end lost 0 bases, the J end lost 7 bases, and 11 bases lay between the germline ends. CDR3 in DNA: TGTGCCAGCAGCGTAGGGGTTGACGAACAGCCCCAGCATTTT. Protein product: CASSVGVDEQPQHF. The full variable domain, completed using reference TRBV9 and TRBJ1-5, is DSGVTQTPKHLITATGQRVTLRCSPRSGDLSVYWYQQSLDQGLQFLIQYYNGEERAKGNILERFSAQQFPDLHSELNLSSLELGDSALYFCASSVGVDEQPQHFGDGTRLSIL.

The V and J genes are TRBV5-1 and TRBJ1-2; TRBD1 aligns across 9 bases. This CDR3 has 17 residues. From germline, CDR1 is SGHRS and CDR2 YFSETQ. The V gene end was trimmed by 1 base and the J gene end by 8 bases; junction bases not matched to a gene: 15. The CDR3 here is CASSLSGDRALLGGYTF. The CDR3 nucleotides are TGCGCCAGCAGCTTGTCTGGGGACAGGGCCCTCTTAGGGGGCTACACCTTC.

The CDR3 DNA reads as TGCGCCAGCAAGCCCGACCTCGCAGATACGCAGTATTTT. Its protein is CASKPDLADTQYF. This chain uses TRBV5-1 with TRBJ2-3; D not certain. CDR1 SGHRS and CDR2 YFSETQ come from the germline V gene. The CDR3 length is 13 residues. V was clipped by 6 bases and J by 4 bases, with 12 bases between them.

V gene TRBV29-1 combines with J gene TRBJ1-2, with no clear D. Germline V CDR1 and CDR2: SQVTM, ANQGSEA. The CDR3 contains 13 residues. Deletions cut 0 bases from V and 3 bases from J, with 8 bases between. The CDR3 DNA sequence: TGCAGCGTTGAAGAACACCTCCACTATGGCTACACCTTC. This codes for CSVEEHLHYGYTF.

A note on this clonotype: The conserved final phenylalanine or tryptophan is absent from the CDR3, which likely points to a read error. V gene TRBV5-5 combines with J gene TRBJ2-3; D gene ambiguous. V shed 6 bases and J shed 1 base, with 12 bases lying between them. The germline V gene encodes CDR1 SGHKS and CDR2 YYEKEE (reference sequence). The CDR3 is 14 residues long. This chain's CDR3 is CASTPYRGTDTQYL. CDR3 in DNA: TGTGCCAGCACCCCTTATCGGGGCACAGATACGCAGTATTTG.

This clonotype was detected a few times. The V and J genes are TRBV6-5 and TRBJ1-1, with D possibly matching TRBD1 (6 bases). Germline lookup yields CDR1 MNHEY and CDR2 SVGAGI. V was cut by 0 bases and J by 4 bases, with 12 bases left in between. CDR3 length: 15 amino acids. CDR3 protein: CASSYSRGGGTEAFF. The CDR3 DNA reads TGTGCCAGCAGTTACTCGAGGGGGGGAGGCACTGAAGCTTTCTTT.

V and J are TRBV18 and TRBJ2-5; 7 positions agree with TRBD1. Germline trimming cut 4 bases from V and 5 bases from J; bases unmatched to any gene: 10. Germline lookup yields CDR1 KGHSH and CDR2 LQKENI. The CDR3 is 15 residues long. The CDR3 sequence is CASSQLTGWSETQYF. The CDR3, as DNA: TGTGCCAGCTCACAGTTGACAGGGTGGAGTGAGACCCAGTACTTC.

The genes are TRBV5-1 and TRBJ2-2; 9 positions agree with TRBD1. The length of the CDR3 is 15 residues. The V gene's germline CDR1 is SGHRS and CDR2 YFSETQ. The ends lost 4 bases at V and 4 bases at J; junction bases unmatched: 5. The CDR3 sequence is CASSKGQGGTGELFF. The CDR3 DNA follows: TGCGCCAGCAGCAAGGGACAGGGAGGCACCGGGGAGCTGTTTTTT.

In its sample, this clonotype was seen a few times. The chain has TRBV20-1 and TRBJ1-6; D not certain. The V end was cut by 2 bases, the J end by 10 bases, with 6 bases between. Per the germline V gene, CDR1 is DFQATT and CDR2 is SNEGSKA (reference sequence). This CDR3 is 11 amino acids long. This chain's CDR3 is CSARSGSPLHF. CDR3 DNA: TGCAGTGCTAGATCCGGATCACCCCTCCACTTT.

The genes are TRBV20-1 and TRBJ2-3; TRBD2 matches at 9 bases. The CDR3 runs to 15 residues. Germline V gene lookup returns CDR1 DFQATT and CDR2 SNEGSKA (reference sequence). V lost 2 bases to trimming and J lost 1 base; unmatched junction nucleotides: 4. CDR3 DNA: TGCAGTGCTAGACCCCGCGGGGGGGGCACAGATACGCAGTATTTT. Translation gives CSARPRGGGTDTQYF.

The chain joins TRBV4-1 to TRBJ1-1; TRBD1 is a possible D gene (6 bases). The CDR3 has 16 residues. The V and J ends lost 5 bases and 1 base respectively, with 17 bases between them. Germline-derived CDR1 and CDR2 are MGHRA and YSYEKL. CDR3 bases: TGCGCCAGCAGCTTGCGCCTCGGACAGCCGAACACTGAAGCTTTCTTT. Amino acids: CASSLRLGQPNTEAFF.

This clonotype was counted a few times. The gene calls are TRBV6-6 and TRBJ2-5, with D perhaps being TRBD1 or TRBD2 (5 bases each). Germline values: CDR1 MNHNY, CDR2 SVGAGI (reference sequence). The CDR3 sequence is 15 residues long. The V and J ends lost 7 bases and 5 bases respectively, with 20 bases between them. CDR3 sequence: CASNHIRGQRETQYF. CDR3 bases: TGTGCCAGCAACCACATACGGGGCCAGAGGGAGACCCAGTACTTC.

The CDR3 sequence is CASSLYKSNEQFF. The CDR3 DNA sequence: TGTGCCAGCTCACTGTACAAGAGCAATGAGCAGTTCTTC. The chain employs TRBV18 and TRBJ2-1; D is unresolved. Trimming took off 4 bases at V and 6 bases at J, with 10 bases between the two ends. The CDR3 loop spans 13 amino acids. Per germline, CDR1 KGHSH and CDR2 LQKENI. The entire variable domain, with the rest obtained from reference TRBV18 and TRBJ2-1, is as follows: NAGVMQNPRHLVRRRGQEARLRCSPMKGHSHVYWYRQLPEEGLKFMVYLQKENIIDESGMPKERFSAEFPKEGPSILRIQQVVRGDSAAYFCASSLYKSNEQFFGPGTRLTVL.

This chain joins TRBV20-1 and TRBJ1-1; no clear D. Trimming left V 6 bases short and J 0 bases short, with 14 bases between. Looked up from germline, CDR1 is DFQATT and CDR2 is SNEGSKA (reference sequence). The CDR3 covers 14 residues. The CDR3 sequence: CSAAPGFMNTEAFF. DNA of the CDR3: TGCAGTGCCGCCCCTGGATTCATGAACACTGAAGCTTTCTTT.

V gene TRBV10-3 combines with J gene TRBJ2-3; TRBD2 might be the D (6 bases). Trimming shortened V by 4 bases and J by 2 bases, and 16 bases separated the two germline ends. The CDR3 totals 16 residues. CDR1 is ENHRY and CDR2 is SYGVKD in the germline V gene. The CDR3 loop reads CAISGDSYTFTDTQYF. In DNA, the CDR3 is TGTGCCATCAGTGGGGACTCGTATACTTTCACAGATACGCAGTATTTT.

This clonotype was detected only a few times. The chain combines TRBV12-3 or TRBV12-4 with TRBJ1-2; D is possibly TRBD1 (6 bases). V was shortened by 2 bases and J by 6 bases, with 10 bases between the two germline ends. CDR3 length equals 13 residues. The CDR3 protein is CASSLQGIDGYTF. CDR3 DNA sequence: TGTGCCAGCAGTTTACAGGGGATTGATGGCTACACCTTC.

The genes are TRBV29-1 and TRBJ2-3; no definite D call. This CDR3 region has 10 residues. V lost 6 bases to trimming and J lost 3 bases, with 4 bases between them. From germline, CDR1 is SQVTM and CDR2 ANQGSEA. CDR3 sequence: CSVGTDTQYF. DNA of the CDR3: TGCAGCGTGGGGACAGATACGCAGTATTTT.

J is TRBJ1-3 and V is TRBV6-1; D gene uncertain. Germline V gives CDR1 MNHNS, CDR2 SASEGT. The CDR3 is made up of 11 amino acids. V lost 11 bases and J 4 bases, leaving 9 bases between the germline ends. CDR3 protein: CAGSLGNTIYF. DNA of the CDR3: TGTGCCGGTTCTCTCGGAAACACCATATATTTT.